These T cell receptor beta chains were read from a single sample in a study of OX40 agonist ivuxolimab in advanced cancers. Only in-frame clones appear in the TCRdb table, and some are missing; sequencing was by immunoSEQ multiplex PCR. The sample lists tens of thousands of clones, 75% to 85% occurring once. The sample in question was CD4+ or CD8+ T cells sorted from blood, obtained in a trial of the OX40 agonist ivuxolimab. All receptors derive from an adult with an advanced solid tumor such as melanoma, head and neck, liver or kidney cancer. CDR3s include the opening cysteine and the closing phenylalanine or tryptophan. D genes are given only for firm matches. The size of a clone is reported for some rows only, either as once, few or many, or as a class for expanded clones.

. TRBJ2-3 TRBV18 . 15 CASSPSRGGSDTQYF TGTGCCAGCTCCCCGTCCAGGGGGGGCTCAGATACGCAGTATTTT
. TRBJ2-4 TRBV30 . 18 CAWSDPPQAPLAKNIQYF TGTGCCTGGAGCGACCCCCCCCAGGCGCCCCTAGCCAAAAACATTCAGTACTTC
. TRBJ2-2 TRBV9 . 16 CASSVGLAQNTGELFF TGTGCCAGCAGCGTAGGGCTAGCGCAGAACACCGGGGAGCTGTTTTTT
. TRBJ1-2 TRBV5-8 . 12 CASSTAYYGYTF TGTGCCAGTTCGACTGCTTACTATGGCTACACCTTC
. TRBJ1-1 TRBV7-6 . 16 CASSLESFFPGAEAFF TGTGCCAGCAGCTTAGAGTCTTTTTTTCCGGGAGCTGAAGCTTTCTTT
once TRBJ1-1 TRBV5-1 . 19 CASSLDLYRHSTRNTEAFF TGCGCCAGCAGCTTGGATTTGTACAGGCACTCAACAAGAAACACTGAAGCTTTCTTT
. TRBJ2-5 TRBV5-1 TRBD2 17 CASSLFGLAGVGETQYF TGCGCCAGCAGCTTGTTCGGGCTAGCGGGAGTTGGGGAGACCCAGTACTTC
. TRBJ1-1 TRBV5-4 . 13 CASSLGQATEAFF TGTGCCAGCAGCTTGGGTCAGGCCACTGAAGCTTTCTTT
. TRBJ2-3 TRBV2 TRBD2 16 CASIGGLAGNTDTQYF TGTGCCAGCATCGGAGGCCTAGCGGGAAACACAGATACGCAGTATTTT
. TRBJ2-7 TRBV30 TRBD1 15 CAWSDLRDRGDEQYF TGTGCCTGGAGTGATCTCCGGGACAGGGGTGACGAGCAGTACTTC
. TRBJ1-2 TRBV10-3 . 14 CAISQDRGNYGYTF TGTGCCATCAGCCAGGACAGAGGGAACTATGGCTACACCTTC
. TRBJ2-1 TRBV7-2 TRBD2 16 CASSLSGGSTYNEQFF TGTGCCAGCAGCTTATCGGGAGGGTCGACCTACAATGAGCAGTTCTTC
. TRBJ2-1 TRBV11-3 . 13 CASSLDFTNEQFF TGTGCCAGCAGCTTAGACTTCACCAATGAGCAGTTCTTC
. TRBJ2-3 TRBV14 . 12 CASSWDPDTQYF TGTGCCAGCAGCTGGGACCCAGATACGCAGTATTTT
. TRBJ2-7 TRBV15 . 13 CATSRPPSYEQYF TGTGCCACCAGCAGACCACCCTCCTACGAGCAGTACTTC
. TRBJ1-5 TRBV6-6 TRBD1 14 CASNLGQENQPQHF TGTGCCAGCAACCTGGGACAGGAGAATCAGCCCCAGCATTTT
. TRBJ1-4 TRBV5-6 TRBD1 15 CASSATGGAGEKLFF TGTGCCAGCAGCGCTACAGGGGGCGCGGGTGAAAAACTGTTTTTT
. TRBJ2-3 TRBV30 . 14 CAWSVRGGTDTQYF TGTGCCTGGAGTGTGCGGGGCGGCACAGATACGCAGTATTTT
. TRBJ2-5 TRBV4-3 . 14 CASSRTRSAETQYF TGCGCCAGCAGCCGAACCCGATCCGCGGAGACCCAGTACTTC
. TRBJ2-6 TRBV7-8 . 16 CASRPPRGSGANVLTF TGTGCCAGCAGGCCGCCTAGGGGATCGGGGGCCAACGTCCTGACTTTC
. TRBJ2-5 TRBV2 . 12 CASSENVETQYF TGTGCCAGCAGTGAAAACGTGGAGACCCAGTACTTC
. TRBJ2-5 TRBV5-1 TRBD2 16 CASSSGTSGSQETQYF TGCGCCAGCAGCTCTGGGACTAGCGGGAGCCAAGAGACCCAGTACTTC
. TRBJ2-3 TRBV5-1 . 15 CASSSLADSLDTQYF TGCGCCAGCAGTTCGCTGGCTGACAGTCTAGATACGCAGTATTTT
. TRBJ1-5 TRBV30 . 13 CAWSVQGHQPQHF TGTGCCTGGAGTGTACAGGGTCATCAGCCCCAGCATTTT
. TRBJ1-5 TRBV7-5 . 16 CVRSLNNRGPEQPQHF TGTGTCAGAAGCTTAAATAACAGGGGGCCAGAGCAGCCCCAGCATTTT
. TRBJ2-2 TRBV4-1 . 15 CASSRWGANTGELFF TGCGCCAGCAGCCGCTGGGGGGCGAACACCGGGGAGCTGTTTTTT
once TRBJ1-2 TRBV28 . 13 CASSFSGLYGYTF TGTGCCAGCAGTTTCAGTGGCCTCTATGGCTACACCTTC
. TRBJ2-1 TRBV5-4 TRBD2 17 CASSPSSGGASYNEQFF TGTGCCAGCAGCCCCAGTTCCGGGGGGGCCTCCTACAATGAGCAGTTCTTC
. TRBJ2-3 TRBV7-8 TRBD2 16 CASSLNSGGITDTQYF TGTGCCAGCAGCTTAAATAGCGGGGGGATCACAGATACGCAGTATTTT
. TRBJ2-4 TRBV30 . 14 CAWSPAGAKNIQYF TGTGCCTGGAGCCCAGCGGGAGCCAAAAACATTCAGTACTTC
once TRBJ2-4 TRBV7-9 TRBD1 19 CASSLTGTGGVYGKNIQYF TGTGCCAGCAGCTTGACCGGGACAGGGGGCGTTTATGGCAAAAACATTCAGTACTTC
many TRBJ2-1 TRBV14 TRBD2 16 CASSQVLAGAVHEQFF TGTGCCAGCAGCCAAGTTCTAGCGGGAGCGGTCCATGAGCAGTTCTTC
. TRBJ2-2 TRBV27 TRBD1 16 CASSLLGTGGTGELFF TGTGCCAGCAGTTTACTAGGGACAGGGGGCACCGGGGAGCTGTTTTTT
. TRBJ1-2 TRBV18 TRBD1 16 CASSLTPGQGPATATF TGTGCCAGCTCACTTACTCCGGGACAGGGGCCCGCTACAGCCACCTTC
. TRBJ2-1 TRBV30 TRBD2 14 CAWGLAGPYNEQFF TGTGCCTGGGGCTTAGCGGGCCCCTACAATGAGCAGTTCTTC
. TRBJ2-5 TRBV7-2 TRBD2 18 CASSPAFGTSGGQETQYF TGTGCCAGCAGCCCTGCTTTTGGGACTAGCGGGGGCCAGGAGACCCAGTACTTC
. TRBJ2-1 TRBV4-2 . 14 CASSQAGPGNEQFF TGTGCCAGCAGCCAAGCGGGGCCTGGGAATGAGCAGTTCTTC
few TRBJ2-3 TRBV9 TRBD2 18 CASSAYGLAGAGTDTQYF TGTGCCAGCAGCGCCTATGGACTAGCGGGGGCCGGCACAGATACGCAGTATTTT
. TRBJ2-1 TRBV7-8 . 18 CASSLARPGHWSYNEQFF TGTGCCAGCAGCTTAGCCCGACCGGGACATTGGAGCTACAATGAGCAGTTCTTC
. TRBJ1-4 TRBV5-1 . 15 CASSLEGREAEKLFF TGCGCCAGCAGCTTGGAAGGCAGGGAGGCTGAAAAACTGTTTTTT
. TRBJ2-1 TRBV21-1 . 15 CASTSGTSSYNEQFF TGTGCCAGCACCTCGGGGACTAGCTCCTACAATGAGCAGTTCTTC
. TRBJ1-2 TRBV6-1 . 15 CASSGRGDLNYGYTF TGTGCCAGCAGTGGGAGGGGAGACCTTAACTATGGCTACACCTTC
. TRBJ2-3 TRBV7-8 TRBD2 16 CASSRQTSMVSDTQYF TGTGCCAGCAGCCGTCAGACTAGCATGGTCTCAGATACGCAGTATTTT
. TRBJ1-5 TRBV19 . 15 CASSIDDSGNQPQHF TGTGCCAGTAGTATAGATGACAGTGGCAATCAGCCCCAGCATTTT
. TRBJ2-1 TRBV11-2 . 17 CASSLVAGSGSYNEQFF TGTGCCAGCAGCTTAGTGGCAGGGTCGGGCTCCTACAATGAGCAGTTCTTC
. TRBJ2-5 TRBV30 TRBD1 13 CAWSRDRGETQYF TGTGCCTGGAGCAGGGACAGGGGAGAGACCCAGTACTTC
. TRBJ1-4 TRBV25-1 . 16 CASSEPLDRYNEKLFF TGTGCCAGCAGTGAACCCCTCGACAGGTATAATGAAAAACTGTTTTTT